This T cell receptor beta chain was identified in a study of T cell responses to AZD1222 COVID-19 vaccine. Study conclusions and caveats: Possibly, clonal diversity was underestimated; donors were largely white British and included more females. Spike-specific TCR repertoires showed rising breadth and depth after two AZD1222 doses.

The assay was immunoSEQ multiplex PCR, and TCRdb's table has in-frame clones only and misses some. The sample holds about 200,000 clones, around 90% seen once. Concerning this clone: Its antigen is currently unknown.

The CDR3 consists of 14 residues. The ends were cut back, 5 bases at V and 7 bases at J, with 17 bases in the middle. Germline CDR1 reads MNHEY; CDR2 reads SMNVEV (reference sequence). The rearrangement uses TRBV27 and TRBJ1-1, with D possibly TRBD1 on 5 matching bases. Sequenced material: peripheral blood, taken on day 0 of AZD1222 vaccination. The receptor was derived from an adult in good health. In DNA form, the CDR3 reads TGTGCCAGCAGTCAGAGTCAGGCGGGGGGTGAAGCTTTCTTT. Translated: CASSQSQAGGEAFF.